Listed below are T cell receptor beta chains from one sample, sequenced in a study of blood T cell repertoires in COVID-19. The repertoire was sequenced with immunoSEQ multiplex PCR; TCRdb's copy has only in-frame clones and lacks some. The table records about 49,000 clones, approximately 86% of them present only once. Sequenced: peripheral blood. The origin of the receptors is a man in his forties with active COVID-19. Each CDR3 is given without its conserved first and last residue.

j_call v_call cdr3_aa
TRBJ1-1 TRBV19 ASTWTGGSTEAF
TRBJ1-2 TRBV30 AWSRQGTYGYT
TRBJ1-3 TRBV4-1 ASSQRDSGNTIY
TRBJ2-7 TRBV7-8 ASSLYFRDSTYEQY
TRBJ1-1 TRBV30 AWYFGGGMSTEAF
TRBJ1-2 TRBV5-1 ASSLESYGYT
TRBJ1-2 TRBV19 ASSFHRQAYGYT
TRBJ1-4 TRBV28 ANRHEEKLF
TRBJ2-1 TRBV3-1/TRBV3-2 ASTEAGTSSNEQF
TRBJ1-5 TRBV5-6 ASSLRSGRQPQH
TRBJ1-4 TRBV30 AWNPGQFNEKLF
TRBJ2-7 TRBV21-1 ASSPLRQGAYEQY
TRBJ2-1 TRBV2 ADAPRGVRGNEQF
TRBJ2-2 TRBV7-8 ASSYGTSGRELF
TRBJ2-7 TRBV6-5 ASWPGQFLGYEQY
TRBJ1-1 TRBV5-1 ASSPTGANTEAF
TRBJ1-3 TRBV7-6 ASSGVRGRGYGNTIY
TRBJ2-3 TRBV9 ASSVVGTGYTDTQY
TRBJ2-7 TRBV3-1/TRBV3-2 ASSQGIIGVSYEQY
TRBJ2-3 TRBV7-3 ASSSTSGTGDTQY
TRBJ2-7 TRBV19 ASSIGSAGEQY
TRBJ2-3 TRBV5-4 ASRKARGDTQY
TRBJ2-3 TRBV28 ASTTRDRITDTQY
TRBJ2-7 TRBV6-6 ASSLGWGGRVLYEQY
TRBJ2-7 TRBV19 ASSPSGHSYEQY
TRBJ2-7 TRBV27 ASSFLAPYEQY